This T cell receptor beta chain was recovered during a study of Ad26.COV2.S vaccination and SARS-CoV-2 variants. Study-level findings and limits: Assessments of TCR breadth and depth may have underestimated the total T cell responses.

V lost 4 bases and J 5 bases, leaving 14 bases between the germline ends. The CDR3 is 15 residues long. CDR1 and CDR2 (germline): LGHNA, YSLEER. The count of this clone is one. Its antigen is currently unknown. Assay used: immunoSEQ multiplex PCR; TCRdb lists only in-frame clones, some missing. The sample contains about 680,000 clones, 80% to 90% of which appear only once. Treatment denoted: 15 to 20 received Ad26.COV2.S at low or high dose, single or two shots; about 5 received placebo; per-sample allocation not given. Repertoires come from day 63 after the first vaccine or placebo injection. Participants' vaccine, an Ad26 vector, delivered Wuhan-strain SARS-CoV-2 spike.

The source of this sequence is a person aged 18-65 years who received the Ad26.COV2.S COVID-19 vaccine or a placebo. V usage is TRBV4-3 and J usage is TRBJ1-4; possible D gene TRBD1, 5 bases. Here the sequenced sample was peripheral blood, taken in a trial of Ad26.COV2.S vaccine versus placebo. The CDR3 is CASSPRDGGNEKLFF. For the CDR3, the DNA is TGCGCCAGCAGCCCCCGGGACGGAGGAAATGAAAAACTGTTTTTT.